This entry concerns a single T cell receptor beta chain. Its antigen remains unknown. This record belongs to a study of tumor-infiltrating lymphocytes in primary liver carcinoma. Bulk tissue was left unsorted, and RNA and DNA were co-extracted from roughly 20-30 mg of it. Enrolled patients were chronically infected with HBV and treatment-naive. Sampling was performed at five separate regions of each tumor. Study-level findings and limits: Tumor-adjacent and tumor-blood pairs shared a smaller degree of overlap than tumor region pairs. Blood had a significantly lower top-250-clone fraction than tumors did (p = 0.039).

A constant-region primer served to make TCR beta cDNA from about 500 ng total RNA. Nested multiplex PCR, run for three rounds with slightly modified ARM-PCR, yielded TCR beta libraries. It was with TRBV1-TRBV30 forward primers and a C-beta reverse primer that the first two PCR rounds were run, at roughly 11 cycles each. TCRdb passed the multiplex PCR reads through MiXCR, listing each CDR3 protein once. In the table there are some 180,000 distinct CDR3 sequences, 70% to 90% of which are singletons. Trimming took off 8 bases at V and 5 bases at J, with 26 bases between the two ends. Looked up from germline, CDR1 is SGHNT and CDR2 is YENEEA. The CDR3 length is 17 residues.

The source is a man aged 40-55 years with primary liver carcinoma and hepatitis B virus infection. The source material was tumor tissue from primary liver carcinoma. The J gene is TRBJ2-3, the V gene TRBV11-3; perhaps TRBD2 as D (5 bases). The CDR3 here is CASCPGILRSGIDTQYF. The CDR3 bases are TGTGCCAGCTGCCCCGGGATCTTGAGAAGCGGCATAGATACGCAGTATTTT. Supplemented by reference TRBV11-3 and TRBJ2-3, the full variable domain reads EAGVVQSPRYKIIEKKQPVAFWCNPISGHNTLYWYLQNLGQGPELLIRYENEEAVDDSQLPKDRFSAERLKGVDSTLKIQPAELGDSAVYLCASCPGILRSGIDTQYFGPGTRLTVL.